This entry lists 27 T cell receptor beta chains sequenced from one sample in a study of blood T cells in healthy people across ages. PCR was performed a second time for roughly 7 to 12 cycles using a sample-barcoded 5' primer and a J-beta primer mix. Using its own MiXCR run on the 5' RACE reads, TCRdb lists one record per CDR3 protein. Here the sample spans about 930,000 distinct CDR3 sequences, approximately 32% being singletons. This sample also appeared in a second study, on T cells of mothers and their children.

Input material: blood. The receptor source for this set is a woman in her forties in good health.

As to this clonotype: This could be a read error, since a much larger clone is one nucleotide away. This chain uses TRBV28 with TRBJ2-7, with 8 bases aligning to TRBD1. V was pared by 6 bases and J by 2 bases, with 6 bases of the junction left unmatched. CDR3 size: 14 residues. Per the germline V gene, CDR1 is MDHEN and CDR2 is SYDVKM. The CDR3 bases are TGTGCCAGCAGGTCCCCGGGACAGGCCTACGAGCAGTACTTC. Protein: CASRSPGQAYEQYF.

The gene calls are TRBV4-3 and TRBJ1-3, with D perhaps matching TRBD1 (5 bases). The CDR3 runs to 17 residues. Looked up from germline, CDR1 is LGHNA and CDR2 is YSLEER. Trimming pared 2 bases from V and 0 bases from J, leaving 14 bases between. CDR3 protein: CASSQTRDLGSGNTIYF. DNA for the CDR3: TGCGCCAGCAGCCAAACTCGGGACCTCGGCTCTGGAAACACCATATATTTT.

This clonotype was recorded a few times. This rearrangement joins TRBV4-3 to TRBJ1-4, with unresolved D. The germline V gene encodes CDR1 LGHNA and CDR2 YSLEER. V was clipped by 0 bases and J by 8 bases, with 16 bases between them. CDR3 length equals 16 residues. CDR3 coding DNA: TGCGCCAGCAGCCAAGATGGGGATCGGGTTGGCGAAAAACTGTTTTTT. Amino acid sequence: CASSQDGDRVGEKLFF.

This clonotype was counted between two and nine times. DNA for the CDR3: TGTGCCAGCAGGACACTAGCGGGGGGTTATAATGAGCAGTTCTTC. Protein product: CASRTLAGGYNEQFF. This chain joins TRBV2 and TRBJ2-1; 12 bases match TRBD2. The V gene's germline CDR1 is SNHLY and CDR2 FYNNEI. The CDR3 totals 15 residues. V was clipped by 6 bases and J by 7 bases; unmatched bases: 7.

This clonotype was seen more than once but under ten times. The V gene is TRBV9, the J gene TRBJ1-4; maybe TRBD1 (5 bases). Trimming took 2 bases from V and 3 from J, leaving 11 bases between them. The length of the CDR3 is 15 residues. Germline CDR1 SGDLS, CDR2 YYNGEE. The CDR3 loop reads CASSVSEGSNEKLFF. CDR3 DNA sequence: TGTGCCAGCAGCGTTTCCGAGGGGTCTAATGAAAAACTGTTTTTT. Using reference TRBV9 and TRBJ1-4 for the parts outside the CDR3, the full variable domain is DSGVTQTPKHLITATGQRVTLRCSPRSGDLSVYWYQQSLDQGLQFLIQYYNGEERAKGNILERFSAQQFPDLHSELNLSSLELGDSALYFCASSVSEGSNEKLFFGSGTQLSVL.

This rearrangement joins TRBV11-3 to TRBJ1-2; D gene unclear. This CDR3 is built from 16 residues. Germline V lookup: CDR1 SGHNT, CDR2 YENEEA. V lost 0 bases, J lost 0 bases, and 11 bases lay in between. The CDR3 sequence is CASSLDLRGANYGYTF. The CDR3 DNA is TGTGCCAGCAGCTTAGATTTGCGGGGAGCTAACTATGGCTACACCTTC. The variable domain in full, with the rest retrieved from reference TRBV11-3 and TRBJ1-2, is EAGVVQSPRYKIIEKKQPVAFWCNPISGHNTLYWYLQNLGQGPELLIRYENEEAVDDSQLPKDRFSAERLKGVDSTLKIQPAELGDSAVYLCASSLDLRGANYGYTFGSGTRLTVV.

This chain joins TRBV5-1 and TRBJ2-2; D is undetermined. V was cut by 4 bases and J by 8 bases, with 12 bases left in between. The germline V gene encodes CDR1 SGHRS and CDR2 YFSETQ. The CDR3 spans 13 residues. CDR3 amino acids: CASSLGVSGELFF. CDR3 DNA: TGCGCCAGCAGCCTGGGTGTCTCGGGGGAGCTGTTTTTT.

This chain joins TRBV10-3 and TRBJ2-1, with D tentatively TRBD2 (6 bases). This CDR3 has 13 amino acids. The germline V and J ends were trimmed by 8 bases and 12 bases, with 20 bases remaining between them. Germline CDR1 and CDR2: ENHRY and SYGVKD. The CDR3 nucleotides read TGTGCCATCGCCGCGACTAACGGGGGATTGCAGTTCTTC. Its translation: CAIAATNGGLQFF.

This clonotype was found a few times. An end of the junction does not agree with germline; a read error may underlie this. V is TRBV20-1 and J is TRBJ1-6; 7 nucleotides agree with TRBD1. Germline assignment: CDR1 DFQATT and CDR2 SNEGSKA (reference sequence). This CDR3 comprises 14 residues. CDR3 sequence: CSASPTGYNSPHHF. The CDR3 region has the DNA TGCAGTGCTAGCCCGACAGGGTACAATTCACCCCACCACTTT.

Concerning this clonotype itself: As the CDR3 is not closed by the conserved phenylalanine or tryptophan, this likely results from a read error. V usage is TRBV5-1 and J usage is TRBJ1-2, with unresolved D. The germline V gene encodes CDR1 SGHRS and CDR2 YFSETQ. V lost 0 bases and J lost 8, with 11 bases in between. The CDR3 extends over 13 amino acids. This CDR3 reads CASSLGQSGGYTL. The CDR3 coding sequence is TGCGCCAGCAGCTTGGGACAATCAGGCGGCTACACCCTC.

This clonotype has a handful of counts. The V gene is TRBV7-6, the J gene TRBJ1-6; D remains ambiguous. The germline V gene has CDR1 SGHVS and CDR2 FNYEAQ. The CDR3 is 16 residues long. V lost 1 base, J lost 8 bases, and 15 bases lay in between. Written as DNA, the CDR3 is TGTGCCAGCAGCTTAGAAGGCGACTCCTCGGATTCACCCCTCCACTTT. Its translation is CASSLEGDSSDSPLHF. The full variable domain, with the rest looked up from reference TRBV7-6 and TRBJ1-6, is GAGVSQSPRYKVTKRGQDVALRCDPISGHVSLYWYRQALGQGPEFLTYFNYEAQQDKSGLPNDRFSAERPEGSISTLTIQRTEQRDSAMYRCASSLEGDSSDSPLHFGNGTRLTVT.

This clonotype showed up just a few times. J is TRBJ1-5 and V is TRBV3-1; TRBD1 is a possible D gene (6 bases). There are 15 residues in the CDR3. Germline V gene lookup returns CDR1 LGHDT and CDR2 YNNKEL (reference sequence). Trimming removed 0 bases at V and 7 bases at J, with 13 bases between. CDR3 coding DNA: TGTGCCAGCAGCCAAGATGCAGGGGCGGACCAGCCCCAGCATTTT. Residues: CASSQDAGADQPQHF. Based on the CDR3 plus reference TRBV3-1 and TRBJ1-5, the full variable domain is DTAVSQTPKYLVTQMGNDKSIKCEQNLGHDTMYWYKQDSKKFLKIMFSYNNKELIINETVPNRFSPKSPDKAHLNLHINSLELGDSAVYFCASSQDAGADQPQHFGDGTRLSIL.

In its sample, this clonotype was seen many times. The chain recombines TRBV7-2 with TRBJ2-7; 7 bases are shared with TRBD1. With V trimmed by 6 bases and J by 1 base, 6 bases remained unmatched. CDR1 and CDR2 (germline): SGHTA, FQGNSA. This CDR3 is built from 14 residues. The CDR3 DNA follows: TGTGCCAGCAGTTTCGGGACAGCTTCCTACGAGCAGTACTTC. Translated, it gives CASSFGTASYEQYF.

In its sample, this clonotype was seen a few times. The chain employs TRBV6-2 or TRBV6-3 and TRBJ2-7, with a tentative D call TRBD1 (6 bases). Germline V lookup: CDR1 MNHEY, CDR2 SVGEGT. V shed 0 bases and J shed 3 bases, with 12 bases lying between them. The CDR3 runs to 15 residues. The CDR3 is CASSYSGTLHYEQYF. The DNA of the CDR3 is TGTGCCAGCAGTTACTCCGGGACATTGCACTACGAGCAGTACTTC.

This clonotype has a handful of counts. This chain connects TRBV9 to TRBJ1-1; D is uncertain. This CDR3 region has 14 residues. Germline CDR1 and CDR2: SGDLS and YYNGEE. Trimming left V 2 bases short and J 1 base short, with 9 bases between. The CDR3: CASSVRESNTEAFF. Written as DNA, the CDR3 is TGTGCCAGCAGCGTTAGAGAATCGAACACTGAAGCTTTCTTT.

In nucleotides, the CDR3 is TGCGCCAGCAGCCTCGGCGGAACGTCTGAAGCTTTCTTT. Translation: CASSLGGTSEAFF. The genes are TRBV4-3 and TRBJ1-1; D is unresolved. Germline V lookup: CDR1 LGHNA, CDR2 YSLEER. Trimming left V 4 bases short and J 6 bases short, with 12 bases between. CDR3 length equals 13 residues.

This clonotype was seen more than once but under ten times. The CDR3 nucleotides read TGTGCCAGCAGCTCGACTAGCGGGGGTGCGCGAACCCAGTACTTC. This sequence encodes CASSSTSGGARTQYF. The rearrangement joins TRBV12-3 or TRBV12-4 to TRBJ2-5, with 12 bases matching TRBD2. J gave up 8 bases and V 6 bases, and 10 bases lay outside the gene matches. The CDR3 loop spans 15 amino acids.

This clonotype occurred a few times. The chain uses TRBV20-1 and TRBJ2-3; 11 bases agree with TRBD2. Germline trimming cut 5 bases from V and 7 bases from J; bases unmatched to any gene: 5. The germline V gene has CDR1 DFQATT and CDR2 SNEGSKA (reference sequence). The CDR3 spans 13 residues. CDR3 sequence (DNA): TGCAGTGCTGGCCTAGCGGGGGGTTATACGCAGTATTTT. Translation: CSAGLAGGYTQYF.

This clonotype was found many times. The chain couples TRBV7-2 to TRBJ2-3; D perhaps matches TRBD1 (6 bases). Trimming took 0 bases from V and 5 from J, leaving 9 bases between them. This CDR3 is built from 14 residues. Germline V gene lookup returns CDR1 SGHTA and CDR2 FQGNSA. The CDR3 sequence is CASSLAGAVDTQYF. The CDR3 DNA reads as TGTGCCAGCAGCTTAGCGGGGGCTGTAGATACGCAGTATTTT.

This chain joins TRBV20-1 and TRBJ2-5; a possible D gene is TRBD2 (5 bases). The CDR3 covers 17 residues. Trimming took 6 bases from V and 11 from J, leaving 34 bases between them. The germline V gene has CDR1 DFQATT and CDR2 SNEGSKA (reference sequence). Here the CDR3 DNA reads TGCAGTGCACCCCGAGGGCGGCGCTTAAGCTCCTACAATGAGCAGTACTTC. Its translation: CSAPRGRRLSSYNEQYF.

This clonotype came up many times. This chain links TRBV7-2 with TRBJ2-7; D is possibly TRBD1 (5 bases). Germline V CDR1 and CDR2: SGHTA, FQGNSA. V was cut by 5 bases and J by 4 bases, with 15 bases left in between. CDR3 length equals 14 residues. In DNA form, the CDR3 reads TGTGCCAGCAGCACCAGGGTGGCAGCATACGAGCAGTACTTC. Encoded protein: CASSTRVAAYEQYF.

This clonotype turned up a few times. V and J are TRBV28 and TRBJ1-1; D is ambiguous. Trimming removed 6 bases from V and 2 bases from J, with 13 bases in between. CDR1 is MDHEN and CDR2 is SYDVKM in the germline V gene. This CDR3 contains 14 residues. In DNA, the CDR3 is TGTGCCAGCAGGATGACCCCTTACAACACTGAAGCTTTCTTT. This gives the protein CASRMTPYNTEAFF.

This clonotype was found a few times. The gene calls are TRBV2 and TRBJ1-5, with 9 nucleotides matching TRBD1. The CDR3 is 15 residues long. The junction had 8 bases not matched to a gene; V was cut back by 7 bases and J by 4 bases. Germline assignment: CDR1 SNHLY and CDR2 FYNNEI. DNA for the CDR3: TGTGCCAGCATGACCGGGACAGGGCCAAATCAGCCCCAGCATTTT. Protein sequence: CASMTGTGPNQPQHF. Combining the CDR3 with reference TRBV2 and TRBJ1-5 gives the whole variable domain EPEVTQTPSHQVTQMGQEVILRCVPISNHLYFYWYRQILGQKVEFLVSFYNNEISEKSEIFDDQFSVERPDGSNFTLKIRSTKLEDSAMYFCASMTGTGPNQPQHFGDGTRLSIL.

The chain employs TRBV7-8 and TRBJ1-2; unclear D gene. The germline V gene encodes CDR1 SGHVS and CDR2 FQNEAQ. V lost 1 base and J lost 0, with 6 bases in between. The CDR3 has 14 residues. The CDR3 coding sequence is TGTGCCAGCAGCTTAGGCATCTCTAACTATGGCTACACCTTC. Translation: CASSLGISNYGYTF. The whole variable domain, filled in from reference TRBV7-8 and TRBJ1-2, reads GAGVSQSPRYKVAKRGQDVALRCDPISGHVSLFWYQQALGQGPEFLTYFQNEAQLDKSGLPSDRFFAERPEGSVSTLKIQRTQQEDSAVYLCASSLGISNYGYTFGSGTRLTVV.

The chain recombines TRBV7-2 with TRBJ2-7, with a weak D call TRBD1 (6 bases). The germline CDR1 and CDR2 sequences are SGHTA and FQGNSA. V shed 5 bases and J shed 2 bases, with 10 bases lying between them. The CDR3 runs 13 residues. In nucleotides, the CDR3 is TGTGCCAGCAGCCAGAACAGGGCCTACGAGCAGTACTTC. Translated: CASSQNRAYEQYF.

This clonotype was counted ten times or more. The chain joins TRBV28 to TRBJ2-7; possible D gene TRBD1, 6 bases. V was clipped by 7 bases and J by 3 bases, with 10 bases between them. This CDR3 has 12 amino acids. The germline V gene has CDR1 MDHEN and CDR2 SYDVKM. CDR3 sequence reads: CASNDRHYEQYF. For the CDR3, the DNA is TGTGCCAGCAACGACAGGCACTACGAGCAGTACTTC.

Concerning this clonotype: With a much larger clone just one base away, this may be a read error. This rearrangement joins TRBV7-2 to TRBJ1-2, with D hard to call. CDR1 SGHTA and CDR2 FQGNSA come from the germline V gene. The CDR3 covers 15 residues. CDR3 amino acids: CANSLGPGGLYGYTF. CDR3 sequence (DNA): TGTGCCAACAGCTTAGGCCCGGGTGGCTTATATGGCTACACCTTC.